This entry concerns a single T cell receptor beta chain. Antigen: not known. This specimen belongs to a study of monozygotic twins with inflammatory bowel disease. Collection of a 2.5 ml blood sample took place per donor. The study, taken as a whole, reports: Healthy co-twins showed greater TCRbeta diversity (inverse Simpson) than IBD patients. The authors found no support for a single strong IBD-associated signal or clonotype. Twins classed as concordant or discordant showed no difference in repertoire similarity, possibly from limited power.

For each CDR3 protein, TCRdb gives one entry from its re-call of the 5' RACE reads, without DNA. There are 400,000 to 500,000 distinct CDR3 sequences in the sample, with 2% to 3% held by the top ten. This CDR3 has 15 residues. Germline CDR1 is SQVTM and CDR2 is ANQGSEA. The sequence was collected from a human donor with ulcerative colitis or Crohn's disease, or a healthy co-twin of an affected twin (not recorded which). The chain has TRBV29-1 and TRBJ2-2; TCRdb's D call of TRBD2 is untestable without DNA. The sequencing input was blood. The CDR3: CSVAGLWGRAGELFF.